These T cell receptor beta chains were read from a single sample in a study of blood T cell repertoires in COVID-19. The table came from immunoSEQ multiplex PCR; TCRdb's copy has only in-frame clones and leaves some out. The table lists hundreds of thousands of clones, around nine tenths of them singletons, with almost 9.5% in the top ten. The sample taken for sequencing was PBMCs or T cells enriched from blood (not recorded which). The receptors stem from a woman aged 25-40 years who had recovered from COVID-19. Each CDR3 is given with its conserved first and last residue. Fields, in order: J gene, V gene, CDR3 length, clone size, D gene, CDR3 DNA, CDR3 protein. The D gene is left open where the match is weak. Not all rows give a size; the values are once, few, many and, for expanded clones, a class.

j_call: TRBJ1-2; v_call: TRBV19; cdr3_length: 17; clone_size: .; d_call: TRBD1; cdr3_nt: TGTGCCAGTATTTCCATCCCGAACAGGGGGCTGCCGGGTGGCTACACCTTC; cdr3_aa: CASISIPNRGLPGGYTF
j_call: TRBJ2-7; v_call: TRBV5-6; cdr3_length: 15; clone_size: .; d_call: TRBD2; cdr3_nt: TGTGCCAGCAGCTTCGATCCTAGCGGGAATTACGAGCAGTACTTC; cdr3_aa: CASSFDPSGNYEQYF
j_call: TRBJ2-7; v_call: TRBV3-1/TRBV3-2; cdr3_length: 15; clone_size: .; d_call: TRBD2; cdr3_nt: TGTGCCAGCACCCTTAGCGGGAGTAGCTCCTACGAGCAGTACTTC; cdr3_aa: CASTLSGSSSYEQYF
j_call: TRBJ1-1; v_call: TRBV19; cdr3_length: 14; clone_size: .; d_call: TRBD1; cdr3_nt: TGTGCCAGTAGTAGGGACAGGGGGGACACTGAAGCTTTCTTT; cdr3_aa: CASSRDRGDTEAFF
j_call: TRBJ1-2; v_call: TRBV28; cdr3_length: 15; clone_size: few; d_call: .; cdr3_nt: TGTGCCAGCAGTTTATTTACAGGGTTTAACTATGGCTACACCTTC; cdr3_aa: CASSLFTGFNYGYTF
j_call: TRBJ2-3; v_call: TRBV19; cdr3_length: 15; clone_size: .; d_call: TRBD1; cdr3_nt: TGTGCCAGTAGTCGAAGGACAGGGGGCACAGATACGCAGTATTTT; cdr3_aa: CASSRRTGGTDTQYF
j_call: TRBJ2-5; v_call: TRBV5-1; cdr3_length: 16; clone_size: .; d_call: TRBD1; cdr3_nt: TGCGCCAGCAGTCAAACTGGACAGGTATTTCAAGAGACCCAGTACTTC; cdr3_aa: CASSQTGQVFQETQYF
j_call: TRBJ1-3; v_call: TRBV19; cdr3_length: 16; clone_size: .; d_call: TRBD1; cdr3_nt: TGTGCCAGTACCAGGGACAGCGGGCCCTCTGGAAACACCATATATTTT; cdr3_aa: CASTRDSGPSGNTIYF
j_call: TRBJ2-5; v_call: TRBV18; cdr3_length: 14; clone_size: .; d_call: .; cdr3_nt: TGTGCCAGCTCACCCCGGGGTAGTCAAGAGACCCAGTACTTC; cdr3_aa: CASSPRGSQETQYF
j_call: TRBJ2-7; v_call: TRBV6-5; cdr3_length: 15; clone_size: once; d_call: .; cdr3_nt: TGTGCCAGCAGAACAGAACGGGAGAAGGTTTACGAGCAGTACTTC; cdr3_aa: CASRTEREKVYEQYF
j_call: TRBJ2-7; v_call: TRBV6-5; cdr3_length: 15; clone_size: .; d_call: .; cdr3_nt: TGTGCCAGCAGTCCGCTATTGGAGGGTCGGTACGAGCAGTACTTC; cdr3_aa: CASSPLLEGRYEQYF
j_call: TRBJ1-1; v_call: TRBV6-5; cdr3_length: 14; clone_size: .; d_call: .; cdr3_nt: TGTGCCAGCAGTTACTTTAGGGGGAACACTGAAGCTTTCTTT; cdr3_aa: CASSYFRGNTEAFF
j_call: TRBJ2-2; v_call: TRBV6-2/TRBV6-3; cdr3_length: 20; clone_size: .; d_call: TRBD2; cdr3_nt: TGTGCCAGCAGTTACCCGCGAAAGATAGCGGGAGGGCCGGGCACCGGGGAGCTGTTTTTT; cdr3_aa: CASSYPRKIAGGPGTGELFF
j_call: TRBJ1-2; v_call: TRBV30; cdr3_length: 19; clone_size: .; d_call: .; cdr3_nt: TGTGCCTGGAGTGTACGGGGGGCCAACTCCCGATGGCCCTCCTATGGCTACACCTTC; cdr3_aa: CAWSVRGANSRWPSYGYTF
j_call: TRBJ2-7; v_call: TRBV20-1; cdr3_length: 11; clone_size: .; d_call: .; cdr3_nt: TGCAGTGCTGACAGGATCTACGAGCAGTACTTC; cdr3_aa: CSADRIYEQYF
j_call: TRBJ2-1; v_call: TRBV12-3/TRBV12-4; cdr3_length: 13; clone_size: once; d_call: TRBD2; cdr3_nt: TGTGCCAGCAAGACTAGCGGGGACAATGAGCAGTTCTTC; cdr3_aa: CASKTSGDNEQFF
j_call: TRBJ2-3; v_call: TRBV6-4; cdr3_length: 16; clone_size: .; d_call: TRBD2; cdr3_nt: TGTGCCAGCAGTGAGTCATCCGGGACTAGCGCAGATACGCAGTATTTT; cdr3_aa: CASSESSGTSADTQYF
j_call: TRBJ1-2; v_call: TRBV20-1; cdr3_length: 12; clone_size: .; d_call: TRBD1; cdr3_nt: TGCAGTGCTAGTGATCAGGGGGACGGCTACACCTTC; cdr3_aa: CSASDQGDGYTF
j_call: TRBJ2-1; v_call: TRBV29-1; cdr3_length: 16; clone_size: .; d_call: TRBD2; cdr3_nt: TGCAGCGTTGAAGATTGGAGCGGGAGGGCTTATAATGAGCAGTTCTTC; cdr3_aa: CSVEDWSGRAYNEQFF
j_call: TRBJ2-7; v_call: TRBV20-1; cdr3_length: 13; clone_size: .; d_call: TRBD2; cdr3_nt: TGCAGTGCTAGTGGGGCGGGAGCCCCCGAGCAGTACTTC; cdr3_aa: CSASGAGAPEQYF
j_call: TRBJ1-5; v_call: TRBV14; cdr3_length: 14; clone_size: .; d_call: TRBD1; cdr3_nt: TGTGCCAGCAGCGAAACAGGGGCAGTACAGCCCCAGCATTTT; cdr3_aa: CASSETGAVQPQHF
j_call: TRBJ1-1; v_call: TRBV6-5; cdr3_length: 13; clone_size: .; d_call: .; cdr3_nt: TGTGCCAGCTTTAGGGGGACCCACACTGAAGCTTTCTTT; cdr3_aa: CASFRGTHTEAFF
j_call: TRBJ1-1; v_call: TRBV11-3; cdr3_length: 18; clone_size: .; d_call: .; cdr3_nt: TGTGCCAGCAGCTTAACTCCATTGTGGGGCAGCCGCCACACTGAAGCTTTCTTT; cdr3_aa: CASSLTPLWGSRHTEAFF
j_call: TRBJ1-2; v_call: TRBV6-5; cdr3_length: 15; clone_size: .; d_call: .; cdr3_nt: TGTGCCAGCAGCGAGGGTGTGGCAGCTACCTATGGCTACACCTTC; cdr3_aa: CASSEGVAATYGYTF
j_call: TRBJ1-1; v_call: TRBV5-6; cdr3_length: 15; clone_size: .; d_call: .; cdr3_nt: TGTGCCAGCAGCCCGCTCAGGGTTCAGAACACTGAAGCTTTCTTT; cdr3_aa: CASSPLRVQNTEAFF
j_call: TRBJ2-7; v_call: TRBV20-1; cdr3_length: 10; clone_size: once; d_call: .; cdr3_nt: TGCAGTGCCGTCTCCTACGAGCAGTACTTC; cdr3_aa: CSAVSYEQYF
j_call: TRBJ2-5; v_call: TRBV4-2; cdr3_length: 16; clone_size: .; d_call: TRBD2; cdr3_nt: TGTGCCAGCAGCCCCCTAGGGCTAGCGGGACAAGAGACCCAGTACTTC; cdr3_aa: CASSPLGLAGQETQYF
j_call: TRBJ2-7; v_call: TRBV6-5; cdr3_length: 12; clone_size: .; d_call: .; cdr3_nt: TGTGCCAGCAGTTACAGGGGGTGGGAGCAGTACTTC; cdr3_aa: CASSYRGWEQYF
j_call: TRBJ2-1; v_call: TRBV29-1; cdr3_length: 14; clone_size: .; d_call: TRBD2; cdr3_nt: TGCAGCGTCTGGACTAGCGGGAGGTTAAATGAGCAGTTCTTC; cdr3_aa: CSVWTSGRLNEQFF
j_call: TRBJ2-1; v_call: TRBV30; cdr3_length: 12; clone_size: .; d_call: .; cdr3_nt: TGTGCCTGGAGTGTTACTGTCAATGAGCAGTTCTTC; cdr3_aa: CAWSVTVNEQFF
j_call: TRBJ2-1; v_call: TRBV19; cdr3_length: 14; clone_size: .; d_call: TRBD2; cdr3_nt: TGTGCCAGTCGATCAGCGGGAGATTGGTATGAGCAGTTCTTC; cdr3_aa: CASRSAGDWYEQFF
j_call: TRBJ2-7; v_call: TRBV5-6; cdr3_length: 15; clone_size: .; d_call: .; cdr3_nt: TGTGCCAGCAGCCCTTTGCGTGGGCTACACTACGAGCAGTACTTC; cdr3_aa: CASSPLRGLHYEQYF
j_call: TRBJ1-1; v_call: TRBV27; cdr3_length: 18; clone_size: .; d_call: .; cdr3_nt: TGTGCCAGCAGTTCAAGGGTGGGGCTAGGGCTCGCAGAGACTGAAGCTTTCTTT; cdr3_aa: CASSSRVGLGLAETEAFF
j_call: TRBJ2-7; v_call: TRBV7-9; cdr3_length: 15; clone_size: .; d_call: TRBD1; cdr3_nt: TGTGCCAGCAGCTTATCCGGGACAGGGGCCTACGAGCAGTACTTC; cdr3_aa: CASSLSGTGAYEQYF
j_call: TRBJ1-4; v_call: TRBV3-1/TRBV3-2; cdr3_length: 17; clone_size: .; d_call: TRBD1; cdr3_nt: TGTGCCAGCAGCCAAGAGGGACAGCATACAACTAATGAAAAACTGTTTTTT; cdr3_aa: CASSQEGQHTTNEKLFF
j_call: TRBJ2-1; v_call: TRBV18; cdr3_length: 16; clone_size: .; d_call: TRBD2; cdr3_nt: TGTGCCAGCTCATCCCCCGCGGGAGGACCCCAGAATGAGCAGTTCTTC; cdr3_aa: CASSSPAGGPQNEQFF
j_call: TRBJ1-2; v_call: TRBV3-1/TRBV3-2; cdr3_length: 16; clone_size: .; d_call: .; cdr3_nt: TGTGCCAGCAGCCAAGATTGGAGGGGTGGCGGAGGTGGCTACACCTTC; cdr3_aa: CASSQDWRGGGGGYTF
j_call: TRBJ1-5; v_call: TRBV10-3; cdr3_length: 14; clone_size: .; d_call: TRBD1; cdr3_nt: TGTGCCATCAGTGAGGCACAGGGGGTCCAGCCCCAGCATTTT; cdr3_aa: CAISEAQGVQPQHF
j_call: TRBJ2-1; v_call: TRBV5-6; cdr3_length: 15; clone_size: few; d_call: TRBD2; cdr3_nt: TGTGCCAGCAGCCGGGGACTAGCAAGATACAATGAGCAGTTCTTC; cdr3_aa: CASSRGLARYNEQFF
j_call: TRBJ2-7; v_call: TRBV4-2; cdr3_length: 15; clone_size: .; d_call: .; cdr3_nt: TGTGCCAGCAGCCAAGCCCCGGGGTTCTCCTACGAGCAGTACTTC; cdr3_aa: CASSQAPGFSYEQYF
j_call: TRBJ2-3; v_call: TRBV5-6; cdr3_length: 15; clone_size: .; d_call: .; cdr3_nt: TGTGCCAGCAGCTTGCGTCAACAGGGCACAGATACGCAGTATTTT; cdr3_aa: CASSLRQQGTDTQYF
j_call: TRBJ2-5; v_call: TRBV18; cdr3_length: 16; clone_size: .; d_call: TRBD2; cdr3_nt: TGTGCCAGCTCACCGGGACTAGCGGGAGGAAAAGAGACCCAGTACTTC; cdr3_aa: CASSPGLAGGKETQYF
j_call: TRBJ1-1; v_call: TRBV7-9; cdr3_length: 15; clone_size: few; d_call: TRBD1; cdr3_nt: TGTGCCAGCAGCGTTCCGATCACAGGGGGAATTGAAGCTTTCTTT; cdr3_aa: CASSVPITGGIEAFF
j_call: TRBJ1-6; v_call: TRBV4-1; cdr3_length: 14; clone_size: few; d_call: TRBD1; cdr3_nt: TGCGCCAGCAGCCTAGGGACAGAGTATTCACCCCTCCACTTT; cdr3_aa: CASSLGTEYSPLHF
j_call: TRBJ1-2; v_call: TRBV11-2; cdr3_length: 14; clone_size: few; d_call: .; cdr3_nt: TGTGCCAGCAGACCTGACACGGCTAACTATGGCTACACCTTC; cdr3_aa: CASRPDTANYGYTF
j_call: TRBJ2-7; v_call: TRBV2; cdr3_length: 15; clone_size: .; d_call: .; cdr3_nt: TGTGCCAGCAGCTGGCTGGCAGGGGAAGTTGGCGAGCAGTACTTC; cdr3_aa: CASSWLAGEVGEQYF
j_call: TRBJ1-1; v_call: TRBV19; cdr3_length: 15; clone_size: once; d_call: .; cdr3_nt: TGTGCCAGTAGTACTCGGGGTAACACCCCAAACAAAGCTTTCTTT; cdr3_aa: CASSTRGNTPNKAFF